Each of the 15 T cell receptor beta chains below was sequenced from the same sample in a study of beta chain features in type 1 diabetes. Expressed TCRB transcripts were sequenced because the entire RNA isolate underwent reverse transcription. Repertoires were generated with immunoSEQ multiplex PCR, while TCRdb's copy carries only in-frame clones and drops some. This sample yields a few hundred thousand clones, of which roughly 16% are seen a single time; about 0.02% belongs to the top ten. The sample consisted of naive CD4+ T cells from blood. These receptors originate from a woman aged 18-29 years in good health.

This clone has just a few counts. The genes are TRBV4-2 and TRBJ1-1; D is undetermined. In germline, CDR1 is LGHNA, CDR2 YNFKEQ. The CDR3 sequence is 12 residues long. With 1 base removed from V and 7 bases from J, the gap between germline ends came to 7 bases. Here the CDR3 DNA reads TGTGCCAGCAGCCAAGGGCGGCTTGAAGCTTTCTTT. Protein sequence: CASSQGRLEAFF.

This clone has a handful of counts. The rearrangement uses TRBV27 and TRBJ2-4; D is perhaps TRBD1 (6 bases). The CDR3 spans 15 residues. The germline V gene has CDR1 MNHEY and CDR2 SMNVEV (reference sequence). The V gene lost 0 bases and the J gene lost 6 bases, with 12 bases spanning the gap. The CDR3 here is CASSLSRQGSNIQYF. In DNA form, the CDR3 reads TGTGCCAGCAGTTTATCCCGGCAGGGGTCAAACATTCAGTACTTC.

The sample holds a few counts of this clone. The chain has TRBV11-2 and TRBJ1-1; 9 bases agree with TRBD1. With 5 bases clipped from V and 4 bases from J, the junction kept 8 bases outside the gene matches. The length of the CDR3 is 15 residues. CDR1 SGHAT and CDR2 FQNNGV come from the germline V gene. The CDR3 DNA reads as TGTGCCAGCAGCCCTTCGACAGGGGGAATCACTGAAGCTTTCTTT. This encodes CASSPSTGGITEAFF.

This clone was observed a handful of times. J is TRBJ2-3 and V is TRBV6-5; D is undetermined. In germline, CDR1 is MNHEY, CDR2 SVGAGI. V was shortened by 6 bases and J by 8 bases, with 12 bases between the two germline ends. This CDR3 spans 12 amino acids. The CDR3 sequence: CASRLSESTQYF. In DNA, the CDR3 is TGTGCCAGCAGGTTGTCCGAGTCTACGCAGTATTTT.

The rearrangement links TRBV30 to TRBJ2-3, with TRBD1 as a possible D gene (6 bases). The CDR3 has 18 residues. Trimming removed 3 bases at V and 3 bases at J, with 25 bases between. The germline V gene encodes CDR1 GTSNPN and CDR2 SVGIG (reference sequence). CDR3 bases: TGTGCCTGGAGGGGTATTTCCCGACTCGGACAGAGGACAGATACGCAGTATTTT. Translation: CAWRGISRLGQRTDTQYF. Drawing the rest from reference TRBV30 and TRBJ2-3, the complete variable domain is SQTIHQWPATLVQPVGSPLSLECTVEGTSNPNLYWYRQAAGRGLQLLFYSVGIGQISSEVPQNLSASRPQDRQFILSSKKLLLSDSGFYLCAWRGISRLGQRTDTQYFGPGTRLTVL.

The chain links TRBV14 to TRBJ2-5; TRBD2 agrees at 8 bases. Germline CDR1 reads SGHDN; CDR2 reads FVKESK. The CDR3 covers 18 residues. V was pared by 4 bases and J by 4 bases, with 17 bases of the junction left unmatched. CDR3 sequence reads: CASSPPAGGGNVRETQYF. CDR3 sequence (DNA): TGTGCCAGCAGCCCCCCGGCAGGCGGGGGGAATGTAAGAGAGACCCAGTACTTC.

This clone occurred a few times. The chain combines TRBV30 with TRBJ1-1, with 8 bases identical to TRBD1. CDR1 and CDR2 (germline): GTSNPN, SVGIG (reference sequence). The trim removed 2 bases at V and 0 bases at J, leaving 2 bases unmatched. This CDR3 comprises 14 residues. The CDR3 reads CAWSWTGMNTEAFF. CDR3 nucleotides: TGTGCCTGGAGTTGGACAGGGATGAACACTGAAGCTTTCTTT. The complete variable domain, with remaining parts taken from reference TRBV30 and TRBJ1-1, reads SQTIHQWPATLVQPVGSPLSLECTVEGTSNPNLYWYRQAAGRGLQLLFYSVGIGQISSEVPQNLSASRPQDRQFILSSKKLLLSDSGFYLCAWSWTGMNTEAFFGQGTRLTVV.

This clone was counted between two and nine times. The chain is built from TRBV10-3 and TRBJ1-5; D is unclear. The V end lost 3 bases, the J end lost 4 bases, and 10 bases lay between the germline ends. The CDR3 length is 14 residues. The germline CDR1 and CDR2 sequences are ENHRY and SYGVKD. CDR3 sequence reads: CAISDFRGNQPQHF. The DNA of the CDR3 is TGTGCCATCAGTGACTTTAGAGGAAATCAGCCCCAGCATTTT.

This clone was detected a few times. The genes are TRBV7-2 and TRBJ2-3; 10 bases align to TRBD2. Germline loops: CDR1 SGHTA, CDR2 FQGNSA. This CDR3 region has 19 residues. With 1 base clipped from V and 5 bases from J, the junction kept 15 bases outside the gene matches. The CDR3 reads CASSLGPGAKLAGLDTQYF. CDR3 DNA: TGTGCCAGCAGCTTAGGTCCCGGGGCCAAACTAGCGGGACTAGATACGCAGTATTTT.

The chain couples TRBV28 to TRBJ2-7; D might be TRBD1 (6 bases). Germline V gene data show CDR1 as MDHEN and CDR2 as SYDVKM. The CDR3 covers 16 residues. The V and J ends lost 2 bases and 1 base respectively, with 15 bases between them. The CDR3 sequence is CASSLAAAQGSYEQYF. The CDR3 coding sequence is TGTGCCAGCAGTTTAGCTGCCGCACAGGGTTCCTACGAGCAGTACTTC.

The V call is TRBV28, the J call TRBJ1-2; D ambiguous. The V end was cut by 6 bases, the J end by 8 bases, with 13 bases between. The CDR3 runs 12 residues. The germline V gene has CDR1 MDHEN and CDR2 SYDVKM. The CDR3 loop reads CASRIGRSGYTF. The CDR3 DNA sequence: TGTGCCAGCAGGATAGGCCGGAGCGGCTACACCTTC.

This clone was counted a few times. The gene calls are TRBV7-9 and TRBJ2-1, with 11 bases fitting TRBD1. Germline-derived CDR1 and CDR2 are SEHNR and FQNEAQ (reference sequence). CDR3 length equals 15 residues. V lost 4 bases and J lost 15; bases outside the gene matches: 14. CDR3 sequence: CASSSPHGQGAKPFF. The CDR3 bases are TGTGCCAGCAGCTCACCGCATGGACAGGGGGCGAAACCGTTCTTC.

This chain joins TRBV5-7 and TRBJ2-5; D unresolved. TRBV5-7 belongs to the ORF category, with a function that is uncertain. Trimming took off 2 bases at V and 4 bases at J, with 9 bases between the two ends. This CDR3 region has 13 residues. CDR3 DNA sequence: TGTGCCAGCAGCTTAAGATGGCCAGAGACCCAGTACTTC. Residues: CASSLRWPETQYF.

The sample holds a few counts of this clone. The chain has TRBV29-1 and TRBJ1-2; D is possibly TRBD1 (5 bases). V was pared by 4 bases and J by 9 bases, with 24 bases between. The CDR3 totals 15 residues. Germline V gene sequence: CDR1 SQVTM, CDR2 ANQGSEA. This CDR3 reads CSVGGEADPSLRYTF. The CDR3 DNA is TGCAGCGTTGGGGGGGAGGCGGATCCCTCCCTGCGCTACACCTTC.

The J gene is TRBJ1-1, the V gene TRBV5-1, with 7 bases lining up with TRBD1. This CDR3 is 13 amino acids long. Trimming cost V 4 bases and J 6 bases; bases outside gene matches: 6. Germline CDR1 is SGHRS and CDR2 is YFSETQ. The CDR3 nucleotides are TGCGCCAGCAGCCCCCAGGACAGGCCTGAAGCTTTCTTT. It is translated as CASSPQDRPEAFF.